This T cell receptor beta chain was sequenced for a study of blood T cell repertoires in COVID-19. The assay was immunoSEQ multiplex PCR, and TCRdb's table has in-frame clones only and misses some. The sample shows about 250,000 clones, around four fifths of them seen only once. Trimming cost V 2 bases and J 4 bases, with 11 bases left between them. This CDR3 has 13 residues. The germline CDR1 and CDR2 sequences are GTSNPN and SVGIG (reference sequence). Only a few counts were recorded for this clone. Sequenced input: peripheral blood. The source is a man of 80 years or more with acute or convalescent COVID-19. J is TRBJ1-2 and V is TRBV30, with D possibly TRBD1 on 6 matching bases. DNA of the CDR3: TGTGCCTGGAGTACGGGACAACGCTATGGCTACACCTTC. This translates into CAWSTGQRYGYTF.